This note documents a single TCR beta chain sequence. Its target is not known. The CDR3 is made up of 15 amino acids. The germline gives CDR1 MNHEY, CDR2 SMNVEV (reference sequence). The V gene lost 2 bases and the J gene lost 6 bases, with 17 bases spanning the gap. These data belong to a study of T-cell reconstitution after alpha-beta-depleted transplantation in children. Study observations and caveats: T-cell counts and diversity were attributed mostly to newly produced T cells one year after transplant. Several hundred expanded graft clones reportedly were the source of alpha-beta T cells about two months after transplant. Surviving thymic progenitors and recipient T cells were the source of high TCRbeta diversity at day 60 in some patients.

Preparation of the TCRbeta library was carried out with unique molecular identifiers. TCRdb independently ran MiXCR on the PCR reads; one entry per CDR3 protein. This sample yields 90,000 to 100,000 distinct CDR3 sequences, of which less than 25% are seen a single time; 20% to 25% belongs to the top ten. The receptor's source is a boy aged 2 to 9 with acute lymphoblastic leukemia, due to receive a stem cell transplant. The material sequenced was PBMCs, taken before TCRalphabeta/CD19-depleted stem cell transplant. The V gene is TRBV27, the J gene TRBJ2-7; D is possibly TRBD1 (6 bases). CDR3 in DNA: TGTGCCAGCAGTTTAACGCCGGACAGAGCATCCGAGCAGTACTTC. Its translation: CASSLTPDRASEQYF.